What follows is one T cell receptor beta chain and its context. The antigen it recognizes is unknown. Base-call qualities are not available, and no considerably larger clone is one nucleotide away. This sample was taken from a study of T cell changes during pregnancy in multiple sclerosis (dated by TCRdb to between 2017 and 2020). Context from the whole study: The study examined how the T cell repertoire changed over the course of pregnancy in women with multiple sclerosis.

Libraries came from the immunoSEQ multiplex PCR assay. As stored in TCRdb, this immuneACCESS dataset retains in-frame rearrangements with V and J assigned. A fraction of the clones does not appear; measured against another copy, unresolved V genes explain less than half of the discrepancy, and the remainder lacks a known reason. The sample table records more than 55,000 clones; roughly 89% of these occur just once. Around 2.4% of the sample lies in the top ten. The TCR was taken from a female donor in good health, enrolled as a control in a pregnancy study. The material sequenced was peripheral blood, taken in the third trimester of pregnancy.

The DNA sequence follows: TGTGCCAGCAGTCCAGACAGGGGCTATGGCTACACCTTC. It encodes CASSPDRGYGYTF. The chain was built from TRBV28 and TRBJ1-2, with 8 bases matching TRBD1. The CDR3 runs 13 residues from the cysteine to the phenylalanine. The entry retains the CDR3 DNA only, 39 bases that are in frame from base 1. Clipping removes 5 bases from V and 4 bases from J, with 3 as the unmatched junction base count. Reading the germline V gene gives CDR1 MDHEN and CDR2 SYDVKM.